What follows describes a single TCR beta chain. The record originates from a study of blood T cell repertoires in COVID-19. Sequencing was performed with immunoSEQ multiplex PCR; in TCRdb, only in-frame clones are kept and a portion is missing. There are roughly 200,000 clones in the sample; about 90% occur only once, and 2% to 2.5% lies in the top ten. In germline, CDR1 is MNHEY, CDR2 SVGAGI. The CDR3 loop spans 13 amino acids. Trimming cost V 7 bases and J 2 bases, with 10 bases left between them. The sequencing input was PBMCs or T cells enriched from blood (not recorded which). The chain employs TRBV6-5 and TRBJ2-3, with D perhaps matching TRBD2 (5 bases). This clonotype was sampled from a woman in her thirties who had recovered from COVID-19. The CDR3 loop is CASMRADTDTQYF. The CDR3 nucleotides read TGTGCCAGCATGCGGGCAGACACAGATACGCAGTATTTT.